Sequencing of this TCR beta chain was carried out in a study of OX40 agonist ivuxolimab in advanced cancers. About the full investigation: Ivuxolimab, which targeted the costimulatory receptor OX40 (CD134), was an agonistic, fully human IgG2 monoclonal antibody. Intravenous ivuxolimab was administered to patients every 2 weeks at six dose levels: 0.01, 0.1, 0.3, 1.5, 3 and 10 mg/kg. Among the roughly 52 dose-escalation patients, some 20 had hepatocellular carcinoma, around 15 melanoma, 9 renal cell carcinoma and 9 head and neck cancer. In the dose-escalation cohort, over 65% of patients were male, and the mean age was approximately 64 years, with a range of 23 to 79. Patients were allowed to have had prior anti-PD-1, anti-PD-L1 or anti-CTLA-4 therapy, and around two fifths of the dose-escalation patients had been treated with checkpoint inhibitors. Partial responses were achieved by three dose-escalation patients, of whom one had hepatocellular carcinoma and two had cutaneous melanoma. The purpose of peripheral TCRbeta sequencing was to test whether ivuxolimab changed TCR sequence diversity and led to clonal T-cell expansion. The paper describes the monotherapy dose-escalation part (N ≈ 52 patients) of the phase I trial of ivuxolimab. The paper's findings and limits, for the study overall: After ivuxolimab, expanded clones were on average more numerous among CD8+ T cells than among CD4+ T cells. Partial responders in the 0.1-3.0 mg/kg groups had among the lowest normalized peripheral clonal expansion, especially among CD8+ T cells. Which antigens the clonally expanded peripheral T cells were specific for was not determined. At doses of 0.1 to 3.0 mg/kg, clonal expansion of both CD4+ and CD8+ blood T cells was observed from baseline to week 6. Low levels of normalized T-cell clonal expansion were also seen in some nonresponding patients.

The trial excluded patients who had a history of autoimmune disease or who were on systemic immunosuppression. Peripheral blood for TCR sequencing was collected from all dose cohorts at baseline, on cycle 4 day 1, and on cycle 7 day 1. The samples were drawn from a first-in-human, open-label, multicenter phase I dose-escalation trial of ivuxolimab. Adults with locally advanced or metastatic head and neck squamous cell, hepatocellular, melanoma or renal cell carcinoma were enrolled in the trial. Before TCR sequencing, CD4+ and CD8+ T cells were separately sorted from peripheral blood. Here V drops 1 base and J drops 5 bases, and the junction holds 7 bases not matched to any gene. Via the germline V gene, CDR1 is LGHNA and CDR2 YNFKEQ. The CDR3, from cysteine to phenylalanine, totals 16 residues. Only the CDR3 portion is preserved as DNA: 48 bases, with reading frame beginning at the first base. Genomic DNA was extracted from sorted cells for sequencing of the TCRbeta CDR3 region. TCRbeta CDR3 regions were sequenced using the immunoSEQ Assay. In its TCRdb copy, this immuneACCESS table keeps in-frame sequences only and misses some clones. Where compared with another copy, unresolved V genes explain less than half of these, and the others have no known cause. This sample has more than 45,000 clones in its table, and around 84% of those were observed once. The ten most abundant clones make up approximately 4.5% of the sample.

With regard to this clone: No antigen is known for it. Base qualities are not at hand, and no much larger clone is one base apart.

Recombination joined TRBV4-2 with TRBJ2-5; 10 junctional bases match TRBD2. The sequence was obtained from an adult with an advanced solid tumor such as melanoma, head and neck, liver or kidney cancer. Sequencing used CD4+ or CD8+ T cells sorted from blood, obtained in a trial of the OX40 agonist ivuxolimab. DNA sequence: TGTGCCAGCAGCCAAGTGTTAGCGGGAGGCCAGGAGACCCAGTACTTC. This gives the protein CASSQVLAGGQETQYF.